Listed below are T cell receptor beta chains from one sample, sequenced in a study of blood T cell repertoires in COVID-19. Using immunoSEQ multiplex PCR, the repertoire was profiled, and TCRdb retains in-frame clones only, with some absent. The table lists about 300,000 clones, approximately 89% of them singletons. Sequencing was carried out using peripheral blood. The receptor source for this set is a woman aged 25 to 39 with COVID-19, enrolled during active disease. Each CDR3 is given with its conserved first and last residue. D genes are given only for firm matches. A row's size may be missing; if present it is once, few, many or a size class.

clone_size | j_call | v_call | d_call | cdr3_nt | cdr3_aa
NA | TRBJ2-7 | TRBV5-8 | NA | TGTGCCAGCAGCTTGGACACCGGGAGCTCCTACGAGCAGTACTTC | CASSLDTGSSYEQYF
once | TRBJ1-4 | TRBV18 | TRBD1 | TGTGCCAGCTCACCAATCGGGACAGATAATGAAAAACTGTTTTTT | CASSPIGTDNEKLFF
NA | TRBJ1-1 | TRBV4-2 | NA | TGTGCCAGCAGCCAAGATCAGGTACAACGGGGAGCTTTCTTT | CASSQDQVQRGAFF
NA | TRBJ1-4 | TRBV6-1 | NA | TGTGCCAGCAGTGAAGCAGAGGGCTTCCGTGGGCATAATGAAAAACTGTTTTTT | CASSEAEGFRGHNEKLFF
NA | TRBJ2-2 | TRBV5-1 | NA | TGCGCCAGCAGCCCATCCAATGATGCAGGGGCCGGGGAGCTGTTTTTT | CASSPSNDAGAGELFF
NA | TRBJ2-5 | TRBV6-5 | TRBD1 | TGTGCCAGCAGTTCCGGACAGGGGAGGGGAGAGACCCAGTACTTC | CASSSGQGRGETQYF
NA | TRBJ1-1 | TRBV19 | NA | TGTGCCAGCTCATGGTTAGGGCCTGGTAAGACAGGGAACACTGAAGCTTTCTTT | CASSWLGPGKTGNTEAFF
NA | TRBJ2-1 | TRBV24-1 | TRBD1 | TGTGCCACCACCCAGACAGGGGGCGCGGAGAATGAGCAGTTCTTC | CATTQTGGAENEQFF
once | TRBJ2-5 | TRBV11-3 | TRBD2 | TGTGCCAGCAGCCCCCGGATAGCGGGGTTAGAGACCCAGTACTTC | CASSPRIAGLETQYF
NA | TRBJ2-3 | TRBV11-2 | NA | TGTGCCAGCAGCCCTACGGGGGGCCGCGATACGCAGTATTTT | CASSPTGGRDTQYF
NA | TRBJ2-2 | TRBV9 | NA | TGTGCCAGCAGCGTCGCAGGACTGACTACCGGGGAGCTGTTTTTT | CASSVAGLTTGELFF
NA | TRBJ1-2 | TRBV9 | TRBD1 | TGTGCCAGCAGCGCCGGGACAGGGGATAACTATGGCTACACCTTC | CASSAGTGDNYGYTF
NA | TRBJ1-2 | TRBV6-4 | TRBD1 | TGTGCCACCTCAACCGGGACAGGGGGCATCTATGGCTACACCTTC | CATSTGTGGIYGYTF
NA | TRBJ1-2 | TRBV4-2 | TRBD1 | TGTGCCAGCAGCCTACAGGGGGACTATGGCTACACCTTC | CASSLQGDYGYTF
NA | TRBJ1-3 | TRBV6-1 | NA | TGTGCCAGCAGTGAAGCTGGGGGGGGCCCTGGAAACACCATATATTTT | CASSEAGGGPGNTIYF
NA | TRBJ2-7 | TRBV2 | NA | TGTGCCAGCAGTGAATACAGGGATCTCTACGAGCAGTACTTC | CASSEYRDLYEQYF
NA | TRBJ1-2 | TRBV18 | NA | TGTGCCAGCTCCCCCGGACGGGGAGAATCGGGCTACACCTTC | CASSPGRGESGYTF
once | TRBJ2-5 | TRBV3-1/TRBV3-2 | NA | TGTGCCAGCGCCCTAACCGAGGAGACCCAGTACTTC | CASALTEETQYF
NA | TRBJ1-5 | TRBV9 | TRBD1 | TGTGCCAGCAGCGTGGGACAGGGAGGCAATCAGCCCCAGCATTTT | CASSVGQGGNQPQHF
NA | TRBJ1-6 | TRBV4-1 | NA | TGCGCCAGCAGCCAAGCCCAGGGGAATAATTCACCCCTCCACTTT | CASSQAQGNNSPLHF
NA | TRBJ1-4 | TRBV4-1 | TRBD1 | TGCGCCAGCAGCCTCCTGGGACAGGGTAATGAAAAACTGTTTTTT | CASSLLGQGNEKLFF
once | TRBJ1-1 | TRBV6-5 | NA | TGTGCCAGCAGTCCCCCTGAGGGAAGCACTGAAGCTTTCTTT | CASSPPEGSTEAFF
NA | TRBJ2-5 | TRBV7-9 | TRBD1 | TGTGCCAGCAGCTTAGGATTAGTGGACAGGGGCGAGACCCAGTACTTC | CASSLGLVDRGETQYF
NA | TRBJ2-2 | TRBV7-9 | NA | TGTGCCAGCAGCTTAGTGGCATCCGGGGAGCTGTTTTTT | CASSLVASGELFF
NA | TRBJ2-3 | TRBV5-1 | TRBD2 | TGCGCCAGCAGCTTCGGCCTAGCGGGGGGGACCTCAACAGATACGCAGTATTTT | CASSFGLAGGTSTDTQYF
NA | TRBJ1-1 | TRBV19 | TRBD1 | TGTGCCAGTAGTTTTCCGACAGGGTCCACTGAAGCTTTCTTT | CASSFPTGSTEAFF
NA | TRBJ2-3 | TRBV4-1 | TRBD2 | TGCGCCAGCAGCCAAGTCTCCGGGGAGGGGATAGATACGCAGTATTTT | CASSQVSGEGIDTQYF
NA | TRBJ1-5 | TRBV2 | TRBD1 | TGTGCCAGCAGCCGGGACAGGGGAGATCAGCCCCAGCATTTT | CASSRDRGDQPQHF
NA | TRBJ1-2 | TRBV5-4 | NA | TGTGCCAGTACAGGGTTCGACTATGGCTACACCTTC | CASTGFDYGYTF
NA | TRBJ2-6 | TRBV4-2 | TRBD1 | TGTGCCAGCAGCCGGGGACAGGGGGCGTCGGGGGCCAACGTCCTGACTTTC | CASSRGQGASGANVLTF
NA | TRBJ1-1 | TRBV7-8 | NA | TGTGCCAGCAGACAATTTACGGGGGAGGAGAGCACTGAAGCTTTCTTT | CASRQFTGEESTEAFF
NA | TRBJ1-1 | TRBV27 | NA | TGTGCCAGCAGTTTTGAGTCTGACACTGAAGCTTTCTTT | CASSFESDTEAFF
NA | TRBJ2-7 | TRBV30 | TRBD1 | TGTGCCTGGAGTCCGGGACAGGGGGTCGAGCAGTACTTC | CAWSPGQGVEQYF
NA | TRBJ2-3 | TRBV11-2 | TRBD2 | TGTGCCAGCAGTCCCGGACTAGCGCCATACACAGATACGCAGTATTTT | CASSPGLAPYTDTQYF
NA | TRBJ2-2 | TRBV6-2/TRBV6-3 | NA | TGTGCCAGCAGTCCCCCGCGGTACACCGGGGAGCTGTTTTTT | CASSPPRYTGELFF
NA | TRBJ2-1 | TRBV11-2 | TRBD2 | TGTGCCAGCAGCTGGGGCGGGGGGGCCGGTGAGCAGTTCTTC | CASSWGGGAGEQFF
NA | TRBJ1-2 | TRBV30 | TRBD1 | TGTGCCTGGAGGGGACAGGGGGTCTTCTATGGCTACACCTTC | CAWRGQGVFYGYTF
NA | TRBJ1-5 | TRBV18 | TRBD1 | TGTGCCAGCTCACTGGGGACAGGGAATCAGCCCCAGCATTTT | CASSLGTGNQPQHF
few | TRBJ1-1 | TRBV6-5 | NA | TGTGCCAGCAGTTACACCGGCCAGGGCGCTGAAGCTTTCTTT | CASSYTGQGAEAFF
NA | TRBJ2-1 | TRBV29-1 | NA | TGCAGCGTTGATCTAGCTGGCAATGAGCAGTTCTTC | CSVDLAGNEQFF
NA | TRBJ1-2 | TRBV12-3/TRBV12-4 | NA | TGTGCCAGCAGTTCTCGACAGCACTATGGCTACACCTTC | CASSSRQHYGYTF
NA | TRBJ2-2 | TRBV6-6 | TRBD2 | TGTGCCAGCAGTTACTCCGGCGGGGGGAACACCGGGGAGCTGTTTTTT | CASSYSGGGNTGELFF
NA | TRBJ2-3 | TRBV6-6 | NA | TGTGCCAGCAGTTCGTTGACTGTTTTGGCAGATACGCAGTATTTT | CASSSLTVLADTQYF
NA | TRBJ2-7 | TRBV3-1/TRBV3-2 | NA | TGTGCCAGCAGCCCCCCCGTTGGAGTAGGGAGTAAAGACGAGCAGTACTTC | CASSPPVGVGSKDEQYF
NA | TRBJ1-2 | TRBV30 | NA | TGTGCCTGGAGTGCCGGGACTTATCTATTTGGCTACACCTTC | CAWSAGTYLFGYTF
NA | TRBJ2-1 | TRBV5-1 | TRBD2 | TGCGCCAGCGGCGAGGGACTACTCTATGAGCAGTTCTTC | CASGEGLLYEQFF
NA | TRBJ1-1 | TRBV20-1 | NA | TGCAGTGCTAGTAACAGGGCGCACACTGAAGCTTTCTTT | CSASNRAHTEAFF
NA | TRBJ2-3 | TRBV4-1 | NA | TGCGCCAGCAGCCCGATTTTCAGGGGCACAGATACGCAGTATTTT | CASSPIFRGTDTQYF
NA | TRBJ2-3 | TRBV5-6 | TRBD2 | TGTGCCAGCAGCTTGGATGGAGGCGGGGGGGCGGCGACTACGCAGTATTTT | CASSLDGGGGAATTQYF
NA | TRBJ1-1 | TRBV2 | TRBD1 | TGTGCCAGCAGGTCGGACAGGGCGGGGAACACTGAAGCTTTCTTT | CASRSDRAGNTEAFF
NA | TRBJ1-2 | TRBV5-1 | NA | TGCGCCAGCAGCTTCGGTGGGACTGGCGGCTACACCTTC | CASSFGGTGGYTF
NA | TRBJ2-7 | TRBV6-5 | TRBD1 | TGTGCCAGCAGTTCGGGGACAGGGCTCAAGCAGTACTTC | CASSSGTGLKQYF
once | TRBJ2-5 | TRBV4-3 | TRBD2 | TGCGCCAGCAGCCAAGAGGGGACTACTGGGACCCAGTACTTC | CASSQEGTTGTQYF
NA | TRBJ2-3 | TRBV13 | NA | TGTGCCAGCAGCTTAGGAGGGCTAGCGACAGATACGCAGTATTTT | CASSLGGLATDTQYF
NA | TRBJ2-5 | TRBV3-1/TRBV3-2 | TRBD2 | TGTGCCAGCAGCCAATCAAAGACTAGCGGGGGGGTGAAGACCCAGTACTTC | CASSQSKTSGGVKTQYF